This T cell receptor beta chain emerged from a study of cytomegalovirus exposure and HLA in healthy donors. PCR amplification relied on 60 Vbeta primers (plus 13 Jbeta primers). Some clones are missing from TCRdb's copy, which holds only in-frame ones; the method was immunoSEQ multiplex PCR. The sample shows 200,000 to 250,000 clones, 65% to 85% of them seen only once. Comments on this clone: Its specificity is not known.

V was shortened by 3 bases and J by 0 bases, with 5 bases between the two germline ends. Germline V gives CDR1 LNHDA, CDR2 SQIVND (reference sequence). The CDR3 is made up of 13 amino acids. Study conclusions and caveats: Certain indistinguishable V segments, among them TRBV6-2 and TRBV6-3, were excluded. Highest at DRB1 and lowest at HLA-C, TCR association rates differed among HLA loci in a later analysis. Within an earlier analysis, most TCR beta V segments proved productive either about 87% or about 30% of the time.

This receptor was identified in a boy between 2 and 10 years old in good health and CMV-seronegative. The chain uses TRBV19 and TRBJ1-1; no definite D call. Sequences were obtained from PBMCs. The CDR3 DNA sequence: TGTGCCAGTAGTATTTCCGTGAACACTGAAGCTTTCTTT. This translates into CASSISVNTEAFF.